Listed here are 32 T cell receptor beta chains from one sample, sequenced in a study of PD-1 blockade in classical Hodgkin lymphoma. The protocol was immunoSEQ multiplex PCR, while the TCRdb copy is restricted to in-frame clones and leaves out a portion. The sample holds 40,000 to 65,000 clones, roughly 86% seen once. Indicated time point: cycle 4 day 1 (C4D1), after five to seven weeks of nivolumab. Relapse after autologous stem cell transplantation occurred in every patient, and brentuximab vedotin exposure varied. Sequences were derived from peripheral blood mononuclear cells (PBMCs), sampled before the fourth cycle of nivolumab. Receptors were obtained from a human donor with classical Hodgkin lymphoma.

The chain employs TRBV29-1 and TRBJ1-1; 9 bases align to TRBD1. The germline V gene has CDR1 SQVTM and CDR2 ANQGSEA. The CDR3 length is 13 residues. Unmatched junction bases numbered 3, after V lost 3 bases and J lost 4 bases. The CDR3 reads CSVDRTGATEAFF. In DNA form, the CDR3 reads TGCAGCGTTGACAGGACAGGGGCCACTGAAGCTTTCTTT.

In its sample, this clone was seen once. The chain employs TRBV6-5 and TRBJ2-1; 11 nucleotides line up with TRBD2. Germline-derived CDR1 and CDR2 are MNHEY and SVGAGI. J gave up 7 bases and V 6 bases, and 8 bases lay outside the gene matches. The CDR3 consists of 15 residues. CDR3 region: CASRRTSGGFNEQFF. DNA for the CDR3: TGTGCCAGCAGGCGAACTAGCGGGGGCTTTAATGAGCAGTTCTTC.

This chain joins TRBV5-8 and TRBJ2-3; 12 positions match TRBD2. The CDR3 loop spans 15 amino acids. The germline CDR1 and CDR2 sequences are SGHTS and YDEGEE. J was trimmed by 9 bases and V by 4 bases; bases with no gene match: 9. The CDR3 loop is CASSPGLAGQQTQYF. The CDR3, as DNA: TGTGCCAGCAGCCCCGGACTAGCGGGACAACAAACGCAGTATTTT.

V gene TRBV29-1 combines with J gene TRBJ1-2, with TRBD1 matching 7 bases. The CDR3 loop spans 12 amino acids. Per germline, CDR1 SQVTM and CDR2 ANQGSEA. Trimming cost V 2 bases and J 8 bases; bases outside gene matches: 5. CDR3 DNA sequence: TGCAGCGTTGAACGACAGGGATACGGCTACACCTTC. It encodes CSVERQGYGYTF. Supplemented by reference TRBV29-1 and TRBJ1-2, the full variable domain reads SAVISQKPSRDICQRGTSLTIQCQVDSQVTMMFWYRQQPGQSLTLIATANQGSEATYESGFVIDKFPISRPNLTFSTLTVSNMSPEDSSIYLCSVERQGYGYTFGSGTRLTVV.

J is TRBJ2-3 and V is TRBV9; TRBD2 matches at 10 bases. This CDR3 spans 17 amino acids. V lost 0 bases, J lost 5 bases, and 9 bases stayed unmatched. Per germline, CDR1 SGDLS and CDR2 YYNGEE. CDR3 DNA: TGTGCCAGCAGCGTAGATCCGAGCGGGGGGGCGTTAGATACGCAGTATTTT. Translation: CASSVDPSGGALDTQYF.

The V and J genes are TRBV5-1 and TRBJ2-4, with TRBD2 identical over 12 bases. This CDR3 is built from 17 residues. Germline V gene data show CDR1 as SGHRS and CDR2 as YFSETQ. V lost 0 bases to trimming and J lost 6 bases; unmatched junction nucleotides: 7. The DNA for the CDR3 is TGCGCCAGCAGCTTGGGACTAGCGGGAGTAGGCGGAAACATTCAGTACTTC. Its protein is CASSLGLAGVGGNIQYF. Filled out from reference TRBV5-1 and TRBJ2-4, the complete variable domain reads KAGVTQTPRYLIKTRGQQVTLSCSPISGHRSVSWYQQTPGQGLQFLFEYFSETQRNKGNFPGRFSGRQFSNSRSEMNVSTLELGDSALYLCASSLGLAGVGGNIQYFGAGTRLSVL.

The chain links TRBV7-6 to TRBJ1-6; 7 nucleotides line up with TRBD1. Germline V gene data show CDR1 as SGHVS and CDR2 as FNYEAQ. This CDR3 region has 14 residues. After removal of 5 bases from V and 6 bases from J, the junction contained 4 bases not matched to a gene. As DNA, the CDR3 is TGTGCCAGCAGCCTCGGGACAGCTAATTCACCCCTCCACTTT. Translation gives CASSLGTANSPLHF. Full variable domain (rest looked up from reference TRBV7-6 and TRBJ1-6): GAGVSQSPRYKVTKRGQDVALRCDPISGHVSLYWYRQALGQGPEFLTYFNYEAQQDKSGLPNDRFSAERPEGSISTLTIQRTEQRDSAMYRCASSLGTANSPLHFGNGTRLTVT.

Only one count was recorded for this clone. This sequence joins TRBV6-6 and TRBJ1-1, with D possibly matching TRBD1 (6 bases). This CDR3 is 13 amino acids long. Germline CDR1 is MNHNY and CDR2 is SVGAGI (reference sequence). V lost 6 bases and J lost 1, with 9 bases in between. The CDR3 is CASRIQGNTEAFF. CDR3 sequence (DNA): TGTGCCAGCAGGATACAGGGGAACACTGAAGCTTTCTTT.

This chain links TRBV7-9 with TRBJ1-1, with 7 bases lining up with TRBD1. The CDR3 extends over 15 amino acids. V dropped 8 bases and J dropped 3; count of bases not matched to a gene: 12. Germline CDR1 is SEHNR and CDR2 is FQNEAQ (reference sequence). In DNA, the CDR3 is TGTGCCAGCCGAGCACCACAGGGGATGGACACTGAAGCTTTCTTT. As protein: CASRAPQGMDTEAFF.

This rearrangement joins TRBV7-9 to TRBJ1-2, with 7 bases fitting TRBD1. The CDR3 totals 14 residues. V lost 5 bases to trimming and J lost 3 bases; unmatched junction nucleotides: 6. Germline V gene lookup returns CDR1 SEHNR and CDR2 FQNEAQ (reference sequence). The CDR3 bases are TGTGCCAGCAGCCCCACAGGGGCACACTATGGCTACACCTTC. Translation: CASSPTGAHYGYTF.

In DNA form, the CDR3 reads TGCGCCAGCAGCTTGGCCAAAGACAGCTTCTACGAGCAGTACTTC. This gives the protein CASSLAKDSFYEQYF. The chain is built from TRBV5-1 and TRBJ2-7; possibly TRBD1 for D (5 bases). This CDR3 contains 15 residues. Germline CDR1 reads SGHRS; CDR2 reads YFSETQ. Between the trimmed V and J ends, which lost 0 bases and 3 bases, there was a span of 13 bases.

The chain employs TRBV7-8 and TRBJ2-2; tentative D call: TRBD1 (8 bases). Per germline, CDR1 SGHVS and CDR2 FQNEAQ. Trimming shortened V by 6 bases and J by 9 bases, and 17 bases separated the two germline ends. CDR3 length equals 14 residues. The chain's CDR3 is CASRGDRGGRELFF. The CDR3 DNA reads TGTGCCAGCAGGGGTGACAGGGGAGGGAGGGAGCTGTTTTTT.

In this sample, this clone turned up a few times. V and J are TRBV2 and TRBJ1-1; TRBD1 might be the D (6 bases). V was cut by 8 bases and J by 2 bases, with 12 bases left in between. This CDR3 is built from 13 residues. Germline V gene sequence: CDR1 SNHLY, CDR2 FYNNEI. CDR3 protein: CASGTGRNTEAFF. The CDR3 DNA reads TGTGCCAGCGGAACAGGGCGAAACACTGAAGCTTTCTTT.

The table lists this clone with a few counts. V and J are TRBV4-1 and TRBJ1-1; 7 nucleotides agree with TRBD1. The CDR3 is made up of 17 amino acids. The V gene end was trimmed by 2 bases and the J gene end by 0 bases; junction bases not matched to a gene: 9. Looked up from germline, CDR1 is MGHRA and CDR2 is YSYEKL. The chain's CDR3 is CASSQKGRGTVNTEAFF. CDR3 DNA: TGCGCCAGCAGCCAAAAGGGGAGGGGGACAGTGAACACTGAAGCTTTCTTT.

The chain is built from TRBV7-2 and TRBJ2-7; no definite D call. Trimming pared 2 bases from V and 2 bases from J, leaving 13 bases between. CDR3 length equals 15 residues. Germline CDR1 SGHTA, CDR2 FQGNSA. The CDR3 here is CASSLSGRAAYEQYF. CDR3 bases: TGTGCCAGCAGCTTATCAGGCCGGGCGGCCTACGAGCAGTACTTC.

V is TRBV10-3 and J is TRBJ1-1, with TRBD1 as a possible D gene (5 bases). In germline, CDR1 is ENHRY, CDR2 SYGVKD. The length of the CDR3 is 12 residues. The V end was cut by 4 bases, the J end by 11 bases, with 14 bases between. CDR3 region: CAISGDGVRAFF. In DNA form, the CDR3 reads TGTGCCATCAGTGGGGACGGGGTGAGGGCTTTCTTT.

This chain uses TRBV2 with TRBJ1-1; the D gene is possibly TRBD1 (5 bases). CDR3 size: 14 residues. Per the germline V gene, CDR1 is SNHLY and CDR2 is FYNNEI. V shed 3 bases and J shed 1 base, with 9 bases lying between them. The CDR3 reads CASSEQGRNTEAFF. The CDR3 coding sequence is TGTGCCAGCAGTGAGCAGGGCCGGAACACTGAAGCTTTCTTT. The whole variable domain, remainder taken from reference TRBV2 and TRBJ1-1, is EPEVTQTPSHQVTQMGQEVILRCVPISNHLYFYWYRQILGQKVEFLVSFYNNEISEKSEIFDDQFSVERPDGSNFTLKIRSTKLEDSAMYFCASSEQGRNTEAFFGQGTRLTVV.

The chain links TRBV19 to TRBJ2-3; no reliable D call. The CDR3 extends over 12 amino acids. The germline V gene encodes CDR1 LNHDA and CDR2 SQIVND (reference sequence). V shed 5 bases and J shed 2 bases, with 5 bases lying between them. The CDR3 bases are TGTGCCAGTAGTTCCCTCACAGATACGCAGTATTTT. As protein: CASSSLTDTQYF.

The rearrangement uses TRBV6-1 and TRBJ2-7; possibly TRBD1 or TRBD2 for D (5 bases each). V was clipped by 4 bases and J by 3 bases, with 19 bases between them. Per the germline V gene, CDR1 is MNHNS and CDR2 is SASEGT. This CDR3 is built from 16 residues. The CDR3 is CASSGRWRTFDYEQYF. CDR3 coding DNA: TGTGCCAGCAGTGGCCGGTGGAGGACATTCGACTACGAGCAGTACTTC.

This clone was detected once. This chain joins TRBV14 and TRBJ2-3; tentatively, D is TRBD1 or TRBD2 (5 bases each). CDR1 is SGHDN and CDR2 is FVKESK in the germline V gene. V was trimmed by 4 bases and J by 2 bases, leaving 16 bases between them. The CDR3 length is 16 residues. The DNA for the CDR3 is TGTGCCAGCAGCCTCCTTTTCGGGACCACCACAGATACGCAGTATTTT. Its translation: CASSLLFGTTTDTQYF.

This clone was observed a few times. V gene TRBV6-1 combines with J gene TRBJ2-1; D may match TRBD1 or TRBD2 (5 bases each). Trimming removed 2 bases at V and 5 bases at J, with 25 bases between. Germline V gene lookup returns CDR1 MNHNS and CDR2 SASEGT. The CDR3 consists of 19 residues. The CDR3 DNA reads TGTGCCAGCAGTGAAATTAGTACCGTGAGGGTGGGGGTCAACAATGAGCAGTTCTTC. It translates to CASSEISTVRVGVNNEQFF.

The V call is TRBV5-1, the J call TRBJ2-1; 11 nucleotides agree with TRBD1. This CDR3 spans 18 amino acids. Germline V gives CDR1 SGHRS, CDR2 YFSETQ. V lost 4 bases to trimming and J lost 7 bases; unmatched junction nucleotides: 16. The DNA for the CDR3 is TGCGCCAGCAGCGCCCCGCTAAGAAGGGACAGGGGGGGAAATGAGCAGTTCTTC. Its protein product is CASSAPLRRDRGGNEQFF. Supplemented by reference TRBV5-1 and TRBJ2-1, the full variable domain reads KAGVTQTPRYLIKTRGQQVTLSCSPISGHRSVSWYQQTPGQGLQFLFEYFSETQRNKGNFPGRFSGRQFSNSRSEMNVSTLELGDSALYLCASSAPLRRDRGGNEQFFGPGTRLTVL.

The rearrangement joins TRBV10-3 to TRBJ2-5; 7 positions agree with TRBD2. Germline assignment: CDR1 ENHRY and CDR2 SYGVKD. This CDR3 has 12 residues. The ends lost 10 bases at V and 5 bases at J; junction bases unmatched: 7. The CDR3 DNA reads as TGTGCCACTCGCGGGAGAAGGGAGACCCAGTACTTC. Translated, it gives CATRGRRETQYF.

V and J are TRBV7-3 and TRBJ1-6; 10 nucleotides match TRBD1. Losses at the gene ends were 5 bases for V and 7 bases for J; bases not matched to a gene: 5. The CDR3 extends over 15 amino acids. Per the germline V gene, CDR1 is SGHTA and CDR2 is FQGTGA. CDR3 DNA: TGTGCCAGCAGCGCACGACAGGGGGCCAATTCACCCCTCCACTTT. Encoded protein: CASSARQGANSPLHF.

The chain employs TRBV6-5 and TRBJ2-1, with D unresolved. Trimming stripped 2 bases from V and 2 bases from J, with 4 bases between. In germline, CDR1 is MNHEY, CDR2 SVGAGI. The CDR3 runs to 13 residues. CDR3 nucleotides: TGTGCCAGCAGTTACCCACCCTACAATGAGCAGTTCTTC. Translated: CASSYPPYNEQFF.

In DNA form, the CDR3 reads TGTGCCAGCAACATGGCCCCGAACACTGAAGCTTTCTTT. It translates to CASNMAPNTEAFF. The chain combines TRBV27 with TRBJ1-1; D gene uncertain. The V gene lost 7 bases and the J gene lost 1 base, with 10 bases spanning the gap. The CDR3 extends over 13 amino acids. Looked up from germline, CDR1 is MNHEY and CDR2 is SMNVEV (reference sequence).

Details on this clone: The sample has other DNA sequences that encode this CDR3 too. The rearrangement links TRBV29-1 to TRBJ2-5, with 8 bases lining up with TRBD1. V shed 7 bases and J 2 bases; nucleotides not matched to a gene: 3. The CDR3 extends over 12 amino acids. Looked up from germline, CDR1 is SQVTM and CDR2 is ANQGSEA. CDR3 sequence reads: CSARQGQETQYF. DNA for the CDR3: TGCAGCGCCCGACAGGGGCAAGAGACCCAGTACTTC.

The chain employs TRBV23-1 and TRBJ2-7; tentative D call: TRBD2 (6 bases). TRBV23-1 is filed as an ORF, its function uncertain. The V gene lost 3 bases and the J gene lost 4 bases, with 22 bases spanning the gap. This CDR3 spans 17 amino acids. The CDR3 is CASSQSGVRPLGYEQYF. CDR3 DNA sequence: TGCGCCAGCAGTCAGTCGGGGGTTCGACCTCTAGGGTACGAGCAGTACTTC.

CDR3 residues: CASSGGGRQYF. DNA of the CDR3: TGTGCCAGCAGTGGGGGGGGGAGGCAGTACTTC. The V call is TRBV6-1, the J call TRBJ2-7; 7 bases line up with TRBD2. Germline lookup yields CDR1 MNHNS and CDR2 SASEGT. Losses at the gene ends were 4 bases for V and 9 bases for J; bases not matched to a gene: 3. This CDR3 has 11 amino acids.

The gene calls are TRBV28 and TRBJ1-1; a weak D match, TRBD1 (5 bases). Trimming took 5 bases from V and 4 from J, leaving 14 bases between them. CDR1 is MDHEN and CDR2 is SYDVKM in the germline V gene. The CDR3 loop spans 14 amino acids. CDR3 region: CASSPGRVRTEAFF. In DNA, the CDR3 is TGTGCCAGCAGTCCAGGGCGTGTCCGCACTGAAGCTTTCTTT.

V is TRBV10-3 and J is TRBJ2-1; D gene ambiguous. Germline assignment: CDR1 ENHRY and CDR2 SYGVKD. V gave up 4 bases and J gave up 5 bases, with 6 bases separating them. The CDR3 extends over 12 amino acids. The DNA of the CDR3 is TGTGCCATCAGTGGGGTAGACAATGAGCAGTTCTTC. It yields the protein CAISGVDNEQFF.

This clone was observed a single time. The chain combines TRBV6-5 with TRBJ2-7; 7 bases match TRBD1. V trimming: 6 bases; J trimming: 0 bases; junction bases outside the gene matches: 5. The CDR3 consists of 14 residues. Per the germline V gene, CDR1 is MNHEY and CDR2 is SVGAGI. The CDR3 is CASSRGQASYEQYF. For the CDR3, the DNA is TGTGCCAGCAGCCGCGGACAGGCCTCCTACGAGCAGTACTTC.